This T cell receptor beta chain was sequenced during a study of T-cell reconstitution after alpha-beta-depleted transplantation in children. Points on this clonotype: What it recognizes is unknown.

General study points: T cells produced anew were the main source of T-cell counts and diversity one year after transplant. Recipient T cells and thymic progenitors that survived were the source of the high TCRbeta diversity seen at day 60 in some patients. There were reportedly several hundred expanded graft clones from which alpha-beta T cells came about two months after transplant.

Losses at the gene ends were 0 bases for V and 9 bases for J; bases not matched to a gene: 9. Per the germline V gene, CDR1 is SGDLS and CDR2 is YYNGEE. This CDR3 has 17 amino acids. Preparation of the TCRbeta library used unique molecular identifiers. TCRdb redid the calling of the PCR reads with MiXCR, one entry per CDR3 protein. The sample has about 830,000 distinct CDR3 sequences, 16% seen once. Here the sequenced sample was PBMCs, mostly from graft donor cells, taken 360 days after TCRalphabeta/CD19-depleted stem cell transplant. The receptor was derived from a male patient aged 10 to 17 who had a stem cell transplant for acute lymphoblastic leukemia, so the T cells may come from the graft donor. V is TRBV9 and J is TRBJ2-1, with 13 positions matching TRBD2. The CDR3 nucleotides read TGTGCCAGCAGCGTAGCCCCAGCGGGACTAGCGGGAAGTGAGCAGTTCTTC. Amino acid sequence: CASSVAPAGLAGSEQFF.